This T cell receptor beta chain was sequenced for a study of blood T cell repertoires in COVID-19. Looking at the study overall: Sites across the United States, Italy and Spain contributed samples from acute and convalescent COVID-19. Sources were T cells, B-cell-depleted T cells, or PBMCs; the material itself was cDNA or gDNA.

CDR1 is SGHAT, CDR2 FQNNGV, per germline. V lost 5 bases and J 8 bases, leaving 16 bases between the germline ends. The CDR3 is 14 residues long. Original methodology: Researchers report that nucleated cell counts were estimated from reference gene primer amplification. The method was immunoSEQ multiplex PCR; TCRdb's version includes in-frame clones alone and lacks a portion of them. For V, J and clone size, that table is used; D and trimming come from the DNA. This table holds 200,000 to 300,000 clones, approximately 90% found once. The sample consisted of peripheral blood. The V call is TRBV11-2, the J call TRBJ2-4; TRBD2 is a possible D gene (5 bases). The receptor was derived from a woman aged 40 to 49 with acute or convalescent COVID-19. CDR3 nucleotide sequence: TGTGCCAGCAGCCTCTGGTCAGAGGAGGACATTCAGTACTTC. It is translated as CASSLWSEEDIQYF.